This T cell receptor beta chain emerged from a study of memory CD4+ T cells and cytomegalovirus serostatus. The repertoire was sequenced with immunoSEQ multiplex PCR; TCRdb's copy has only in-frame clones and lacks some. Found here are 46,000 or so clones, roughly 80% of them singletons; the top ten hold around 0.61%. The sort gate was single viable CD3+CD4+CD8-CD45RO+ cells for memory CD4+ T cells. The length of the CDR3 is 18 residues. With V trimmed by 0 bases and J by 5 bases, 12 bases remained unmatched. Germline CDR1 LGHNA, CDR2 YNFKEQ. The V call is TRBV4-2, the J call TRBJ1-4; 7 nucleotides agree with TRBD1. The sequenced material came from memory CD4+ T cells from blood. The clonotype comes from an adult in good health and CMV-seronegative. CDR3: CASSQDRTQGEGNEKLFF. DNA for the CDR3: TGTGCCAGCAGCCAAGACCGAACTCAGGGGGAGGGCAATGAAAAACTGTTTTTT.